This T cell receptor beta chain came from a study of cytomegalovirus exposure and HLA in healthy donors. General study findings and limits: Researchers reported from a later analysis that most CMV-associated TCR beta chains appeared HLA-restricted. The likely origin of a cluster of highly shared sequence variants was a sequencing artifact.

Trimming took 7 bases from V and 6 from J; bases not matched to a gene: 12. The CDR3 runs 15 residues. The germline gives CDR1 MNHNS, CDR2 SASEGT. To note about this clone: Its antigen remains unidentified.

The PCR had 60 Vbeta and 13 Jbeta primers. Libraries were prepared by immunoSEQ multiplex PCR; TCRdb keeps only in-frame clonotypes and omits some of them. Of about 130,000 clones listed, more than 65% are singletons. The origin of this receptor is a man between 18 and 35 years old in good health and CMV-seropositive. The sequencing sample was made of PBMCs. The V and J genes are TRBV6-1 and TRBJ2-3; the match to TRBD2 covers 8 bases. The CDR3 loop is CASTPPGGARDTQYF. For the CDR3, the DNA is TGTGCCAGCACCCCCCCCGGGGGGGCCAGGGATACGCAGTATTTT.